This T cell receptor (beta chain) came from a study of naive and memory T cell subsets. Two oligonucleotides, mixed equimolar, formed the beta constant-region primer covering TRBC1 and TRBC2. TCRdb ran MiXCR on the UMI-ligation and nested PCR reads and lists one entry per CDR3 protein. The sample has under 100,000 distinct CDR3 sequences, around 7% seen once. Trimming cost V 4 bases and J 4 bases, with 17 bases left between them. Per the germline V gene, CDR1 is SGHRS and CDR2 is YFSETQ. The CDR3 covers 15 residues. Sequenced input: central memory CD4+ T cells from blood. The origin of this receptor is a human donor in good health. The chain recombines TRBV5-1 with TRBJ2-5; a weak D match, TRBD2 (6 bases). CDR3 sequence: CASSLSGGPRETQYF. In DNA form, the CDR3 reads TGCGCCAGCAGCCTTAGCGGCGGCCCCCGAGAGACCCAGTACTTC.